These T cell receptor beta chains were read from a single sample in a study of Ad26.COV2.S vaccination and SARS-CoV-2 variants. Clones were sequenced by immunoSEQ multiplex PCR, and TCRdb holds only the in-frame ones, with some missing. The sample holds around 340,000 clones, around 89% seen once. The material was peripheral blood, obtained in a trial of Ad26.COV2.S vaccine versus placebo. All receptors come from a person aged 18-60 years who received the Ad26.COV2.S COVID-19 vaccine or a placebo. Each CDR3 is given with its conserved first and last residue. Fields, in order: J gene, D gene, V gene, clone size, CDR3 protein, CDR3 DNA. The D gene is left open where the match is weak. Size tells how often a clone was seen (once, few, many) or the class of an expanded clone, and some rows leave it out.

J: TRBJ2-3
D: NA
V: TRBV5-1
size: NA
CDR3: CASSRDTYTDTQYF
DNA: TGCGCCAGCAGCCGGGACACATACACAGATACGCAGTATTTT

J: TRBJ2-1
D: NA
V: TRBV10-2
size: NA
CDR3: CASSAGDSHNEQFF
DNA: TGCGCCAGCAGTGCGGGAGATTCCCACAATGAGCAGTTCTTC

J: TRBJ1-1
D: NA
V: TRBV13
size: few
CDR3: CASSIENTEAFF
DNA: TGTGCCAGCAGCATCGAGAACACTGAAGCTTTCTTT

J: TRBJ2-7
D: NA
V: TRBV10-3
size: NA
CDR3: CAISDGYEQYF
DNA: TGTGCCATCAGTGACGGCTACGAGCAGTACTTC

J: TRBJ2-3
D: NA
V: TRBV5-1
size: NA
CDR3: CASSSRGGGKISTDTQYF
DNA: TGCGCCAGCAGCTCCCGGGGAGGGGGAAAAATTAGCACAGATACGCAGTATTTT

J: TRBJ2-1
D: TRBD2
V: TRBV15
size: NA
CDR3: CATSSRLAGGSYNEQFF
DNA: TGTGCCACCAGCAGCCGCTTAGCGGGAGGTTCCTACAATGAGCAGTTCTTC

J: TRBJ2-3
D: TRBD1
V: TRBV12-5
size: once
CDR3: CASGRDRVRSDTQYF
DNA: TGTGCTAGTGGGAGGGACAGGGTTCGTTCAGATACGCAGTATTTT

J: TRBJ2-7
D: NA
V: TRBV13
size: NA
CDR3: CASSSRRGRYEQYF
DNA: TGTGCCAGCAGCTCCCGGAGGGGTCGGTACGAGCAGTACTTC

J: TRBJ2-7
D: NA
V: TRBV7-9
size: NA
CDR3: CASSLALDEQYF
DNA: TGTGCCAGCAGCTTGGCTCTAGACGAGCAGTACTTC

J: TRBJ2-1
D: NA
V: TRBV19
size: once
CDR3: CASSIIPVSYNEQFF
DNA: TGTGCCAGTAGTATCATCCCAGTCTCCTACAATGAGCAGTTCTTC

J: TRBJ2-7
D: TRBD1
V: TRBV7-2
size: NA
CDR3: CASSKQGGEQYF
DNA: TGTGCCAGCAGCAAACAGGGGGGCGAGCAGTACTTC

J: TRBJ2-7
D: TRBD2
V: TRBV6-2/TRBV6-3
size: NA
CDR3: CASSYSTSGRIYEQYF
DNA: TGTGCCAGCAGTTACTCGACGAGCGGGAGAATCTACGAGCAGTACTTC

J: TRBJ1-1
D: NA
V: TRBV7-6
size: NA
CDR3: CASSLGTLGNTEAFF
DNA: TGTGCCAGCAGCCTCGGGACCTTAGGGAACACTGAAGCTTTCTTT

J: TRBJ2-7
D: NA
V: TRBV5-1
size: NA
CDR3: CASSNFYEQYF
DNA: TGCGCCAGCAGCAACTTCTACGAGCAGTACTTC

J: TRBJ1-2
D: NA
V: TRBV3-1/TRBV3-2
size: NA
CDR3: CASSQELTGTSRYTF
DNA: TGTGCCAGCAGCCAAGAGTTGACAGGAACGTCAAGGTACACCTTC

J: TRBJ1-4
D: TRBD1
V: TRBV4-1
size: NA
CDR3: CASSREGAVSEKLFF
DNA: TGCGCCAGCAGCCGAGAGGGGGCTGTTAGTGAAAAACTGTTTTTT

J: TRBJ2-1
D: NA
V: TRBV4-1
size: once
CDR3: CASSQVRGGSTYNEQFF
DNA: TGCGCCAGCAGCCAAGTTCGAGGCGGGTCCACCTACAATGAGCAGTTCTTC

J: TRBJ1-1
D: NA
V: TRBV6-5
size: few
CDR3: CASSYKGGNTEAFF
DNA: TGTGCCAGCAGTTACAAAGGGGGGAACACTGAAGCTTTCTTT

J: TRBJ1-2
D: TRBD1
V: TRBV15
size: NA
CDR3: CATSRVFFRGRGDGYTF
DNA: TGTGCCACCAGCAGAGTTTTTTTCAGGGGGCGAGGTGATGGCTACACCTTC

J: TRBJ2-7
D: NA
V: TRBV25-1
size: NA
CDR3: CASSEYKGRTGKDYEQYF
DNA: TGTGCCAGCAGTGAATATAAGGGTCGCACAGGGAAAGACTACGAGCAGTACTTC

J: TRBJ2-3
D: TRBD1
V: TRBV10-2
size: NA
CDR3: CASSESVWTGADTQYF
DNA: TGCGCCAGCAGTGAGTCAGTGTGGACAGGGGCAGATACGCAGTATTTT

J: TRBJ2-2
D: NA
V: TRBV25-1
size: NA
CDR3: CASSEFRGLNTGELFF
DNA: TGTGCCAGCAGTGAATTTCGGGGCCTCAACACCGGGGAGCTGTTTTTT

J: TRBJ1-4
D: TRBD1
V: TRBV19
size: once
CDR3: CASSILGQQEKLFF
DNA: TGTGCCAGTAGTATCTTGGGACAGCAGGAAAAACTGTTTTTT

J: TRBJ2-1
D: NA
V: TRBV29-1
size: NA
CDR3: CSVVVNSYNEQFF
DNA: TGCAGCGTTGTCGTAAACTCCTACAATGAGCAGTTCTTC

J: TRBJ1-2
D: NA
V: TRBV5-6
size: NA
CDR3: CASSLGAFNGYGYTF
DNA: TGTGCCAGCAGCTTGGGGGCATTCAACGGCTATGGCTACACCTTC

J: TRBJ2-7
D: NA
V: TRBV12-3/TRBV12-4
size: NA
CDR3: CASSFGGEQYF
DNA: TGTGCCAGCAGTTTTGGGGGCGAGCAGTACTTC

J: TRBJ1-5
D: TRBD1
V: TRBV6-5
size: NA
CDR3: CASSLGQGSNQPQHF
DNA: TGTGCCAGCAGCCTCGGACAGGGCAGCAATCAGCCCCAGCATTTT

J: TRBJ1-4
D: NA
V: TRBV19
size: once
CDR3: CASSSPGTSEKLFF
DNA: TGTGCCAGTAGTAGCCCAGGGACGAGTGAAAAACTGTTTTTT

J: TRBJ1-6
D: NA
V: TRBV4-1
size: NA
CDR3: CASSLGPSGPNSPLHF
DNA: TGCGCCAGCAGCTTGGGACCGTCTGGCCCTAATTCACCCCTCCACTTT

J: TRBJ2-1
D: NA
V: TRBV13
size: NA
CDR3: CASSLGLSGRDFYNEQFF
DNA: TGTGCCAGCAGCTTAGGATTATCGGGTAGGGACTTCTACAATGAGCAGTTCTTC

J: TRBJ1-2
D: NA
V: TRBV2
size: NA
CDR3: CASSVRPSESYTF
DNA: TGTGCCAGCAGTGTTCGTCCTTCCGAGAGCTACACCTTC

J: TRBJ1-6
D: NA
V: TRBV9
size: NA
CDR3: CASSVTGGGGSNSPLHF
DNA: TGTGCCAGCAGCGTAACTGGTGGAGGGGGTAGTAATTCACCCCTCCACTTT

J: TRBJ2-6
D: TRBD1
V: TRBV2
size: NA
CDR3: CASSKTGGNSGANVLTF
DNA: TGTGCCAGCAGTAAGACAGGGGGGAACTCTGGGGCCAACGTCCTGACTTTC

J: TRBJ1-4
D: TRBD1
V: TRBV19
size: NA
CDR3: CASSNFRDRVGKLFF
DNA: TGTGCCAGTAGTAACTTCCGGGACAGGGTAGGAAAACTGTTTTTT

J: TRBJ1-3
D: NA
V: TRBV5-1
size: NA
CDR3: CASSRGESGNTIYF
DNA: TGCGCCAGCAGCAGAGGGGAGTCTGGAAACACCATATATTTT

J: TRBJ1-1
D: NA
V: TRBV11-3
size: NA
CDR3: CASSFQGDTEAFF
DNA: TGTGCCAGCAGCTTCCAGGGAGACACTGAAGCTTTCTTT

J: TRBJ1-5
D: NA
V: TRBV6-5
size: once
CDR3: CAVGREFDQPQHF
DNA: TGTGCCGTGGGCAGGGAATTCGATCAGCCCCAGCATTTT

J: TRBJ2-3
D: NA
V: TRBV2
size: NA
CDR3: CASSLDGGTDTQYF
DNA: TGTGCCAGCAGTCTCGATGGAGGCACAGATACGCAGTATTTT

J: TRBJ2-7
D: NA
V: TRBV12-3/TRBV12-4
size: NA
CDR3: CASSLLRNYEQYF
DNA: TGTGCCAGCAGTTTACTCAGGAACTACGAGCAGTACTTC

J: TRBJ2-1
D: NA
V: TRBV5-1
size: NA
CDR3: CASSLPRTDNEQFF
DNA: TGCGCCAGCAGCTTGCCCCGGACAGACAATGAGCAGTTCTTC

J: TRBJ2-5
D: TRBD1
V: TRBV5-6
size: once
CDR3: CASSLGTGPRAQYF
DNA: TGTGCCAGCAGCTTAGGGACAGGGCCCCGGGCCCAGTACTTC

J: TRBJ2-5
D: NA
V: TRBV5-1
size: NA
CDR3: CASTNQETQYF
DNA: TGCGCCAGCACGAACCAAGAGACCCAGTACTTC